The clone carrying this T cell receptor beta chain was observed a handful of times. This sample was included in a study of blood T cell repertoires in COVID-19. V was pared by 5 bases and J by 7 bases, with 6 bases of the junction left unmatched. Germline V gives CDR1 SGHTA, CDR2 FQGTGA. There are 14 residues in the CDR3. Only in-frame clones appear in the TCRdb table, and some are missing; sequencing was by immunoSEQ multiplex PCR. The sample comprises about 370,000 clones, 90% of which are singletons, and 6.5% to 8% rests with the top ten. The sequence was obtained from a man aged 18 to 30 with active or convalescent COVID-19. V usage is TRBV7-3 and J usage is TRBJ1-2, with TRBD1 matching 11 bases. The specimen was peripheral blood. The CDR3 sequence is CASSPEGQGVGYTF. CDR3 DNA: TGTGCCAGCAGCCCGGAGGGACAGGGGGTTGGCTACACCTTC.